The entry below gives a single TCR beta chain sequence along with its context. Its antigen remains unknown. The V end was cut by 1 base, the J end by 9 bases, with 11 bases between. This CDR3 comprises 13 residues. Germline loops: CDR1 SGHKS, CDR2 YYEKEE (reference sequence). One entry per CDR3 protein, called by TCRdb with MiXCR from the 5' RACE reads. Of roughly 6,500 distinct CDR3 sequences listed, around 20% are singletons. This sample stems from a study of T-cell memory formation after mild COVID-19. Study-wide context: The study found TCR clusters largely donor specific. Whole-study results and caveats: CD4+ bias marked clones expanding day 15 to 37, unlike balanced contracting clones. Largely, contracting CD4+ clones fell within CM and EM, and contracting CD8+ clones within EMRA. Clonal second-wave expansions that peaked on day 37 had unconfirmed SARS-CoV-2 specificity.

The sequenced sample consisted of PBMCs or a T cell subset sorted from them (not recorded which). The V and J genes are TRBV5-5 and TRBJ2-1; D call uncertain. The sequence was collected from an adult woman who had mild COVID-19 (a few samples of this study predate the infection). Cell type and time point are not known. In DNA, the CDR3 is TGTGCCAGCAGCTTGCCCACCTCGGGTGAGCAGTTCTTC. This translates into CASSLPTSGEQFF. Variable domain in full (rest from reference TRBV5-5 and TRBJ2-1): DAGVTQSPTHLIKTRGQQVTLRCSPISGHKSVSWYQQVLGQGPQFIFQYYEKEERGRGNFPDRFSARQFPNYSSELNVNALLLGDSALYLCASSLPTSGEQFFGPGTRLTVL.